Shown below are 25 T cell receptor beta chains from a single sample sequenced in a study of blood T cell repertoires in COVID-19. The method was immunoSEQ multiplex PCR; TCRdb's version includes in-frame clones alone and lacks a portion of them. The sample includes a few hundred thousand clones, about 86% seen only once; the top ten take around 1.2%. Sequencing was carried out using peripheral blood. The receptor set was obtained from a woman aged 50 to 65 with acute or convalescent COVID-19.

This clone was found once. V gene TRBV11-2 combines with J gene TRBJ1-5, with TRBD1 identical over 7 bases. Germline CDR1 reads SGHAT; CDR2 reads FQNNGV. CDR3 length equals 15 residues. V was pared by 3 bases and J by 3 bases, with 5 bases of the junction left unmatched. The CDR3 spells CASSFRTGVNQPQHF. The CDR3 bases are TGTGCCAGCAGCTTCCGCACAGGGGTCAATCAGCCCCAGCATTTT.

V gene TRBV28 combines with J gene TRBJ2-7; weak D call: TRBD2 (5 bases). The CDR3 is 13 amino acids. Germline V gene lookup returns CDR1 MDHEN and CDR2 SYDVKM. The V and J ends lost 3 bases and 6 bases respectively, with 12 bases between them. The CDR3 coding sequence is TGTGCCAGCAGTTTGAGGGTGGCGGGCGAGCAGTACGTC. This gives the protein CASSLRVAGEQYV.

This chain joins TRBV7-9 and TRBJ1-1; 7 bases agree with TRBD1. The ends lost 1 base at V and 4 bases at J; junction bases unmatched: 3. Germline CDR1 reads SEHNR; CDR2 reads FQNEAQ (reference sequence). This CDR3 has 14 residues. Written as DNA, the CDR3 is TGTGCCAGCAGCTTAGAAGGGGGCCGCACTGAAGCTTTCTTT. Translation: CASSLEGGRTEAFF.

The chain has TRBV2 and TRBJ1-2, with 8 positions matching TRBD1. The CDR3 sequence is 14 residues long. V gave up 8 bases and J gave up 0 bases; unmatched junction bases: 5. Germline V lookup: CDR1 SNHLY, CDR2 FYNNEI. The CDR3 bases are TGTGCCAGCGGACGGACAGGGACTAACTATGGCTACACCTTC. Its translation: CASGRTGTNYGYTF.

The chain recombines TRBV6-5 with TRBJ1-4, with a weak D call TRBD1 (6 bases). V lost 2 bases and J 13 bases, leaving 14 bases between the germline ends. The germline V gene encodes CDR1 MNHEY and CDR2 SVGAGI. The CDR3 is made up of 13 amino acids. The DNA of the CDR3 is TGTGCCAGCAGTTACCAAAACAGGGCCATACTGTTTTTT. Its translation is CASSYQNRAILFF.

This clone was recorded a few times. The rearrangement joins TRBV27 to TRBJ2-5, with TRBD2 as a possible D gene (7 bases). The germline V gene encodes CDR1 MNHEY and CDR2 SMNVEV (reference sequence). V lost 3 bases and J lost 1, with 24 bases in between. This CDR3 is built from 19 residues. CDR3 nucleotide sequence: TGTGCCAGCAGTTTGTCCGACAGGCGGCGGGGGAGGACCCAAGAGACCCAGTACTTC. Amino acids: CASSLSDRRRGRTQETQYF.

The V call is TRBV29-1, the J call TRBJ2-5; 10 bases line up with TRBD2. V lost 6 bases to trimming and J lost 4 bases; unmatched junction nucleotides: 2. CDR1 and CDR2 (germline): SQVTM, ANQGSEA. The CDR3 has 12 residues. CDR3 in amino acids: CSVLAGGETQYF. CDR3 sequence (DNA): TGCAGCGTGTTAGCGGGAGGAGAGACCCAGTACTTC.

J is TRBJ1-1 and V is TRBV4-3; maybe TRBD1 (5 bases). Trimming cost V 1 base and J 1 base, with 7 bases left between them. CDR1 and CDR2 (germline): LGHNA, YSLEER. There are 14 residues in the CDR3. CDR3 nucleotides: TGCGCCAGCAGCCAAGGACAGTGGAACACTGAAGCTTTCTTT. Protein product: CASSQGQWNTEAFF.

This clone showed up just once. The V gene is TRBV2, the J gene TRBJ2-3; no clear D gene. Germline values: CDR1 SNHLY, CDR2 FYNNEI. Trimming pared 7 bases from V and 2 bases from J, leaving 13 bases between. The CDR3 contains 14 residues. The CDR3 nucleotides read TGTGCCAGCACCGCTATGATTATCACAGATACGCAGTATTTT. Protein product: CASTAMIITDTQYF.

This CDR3 reads CASSSGNSPLHF. The CDR3 nucleotides read TGTGCCAGCAGTTCGGGTAATTCACCCCTCCACTTT. The genes are TRBV27 and TRBJ1-6; D call uncertain. There are 12 residues in the CDR3. Germline CDR1 is MNHEY and CDR2 is SMNVEV (reference sequence). Trimming shortened V by 4 bases and J by 6 bases, and 4 bases separated the two germline ends.

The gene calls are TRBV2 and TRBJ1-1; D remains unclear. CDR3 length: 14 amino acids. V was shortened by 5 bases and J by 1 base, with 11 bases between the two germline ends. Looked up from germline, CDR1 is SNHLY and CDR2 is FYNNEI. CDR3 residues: CASSSTGGNTEAFF. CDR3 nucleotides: TGTGCCAGCAGTTCGACCGGAGGGAACACTGAAGCTTTCTTT. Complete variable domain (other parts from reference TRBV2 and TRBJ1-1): EPEVTQTPSHQVTQMGQEVILRCVPISNHLYFYWYRQILGQKVEFLVSFYNNEISEKSEIFDDQFSVERPDGSNFTLKIRSTKLEDSAMYFCASSSTGGNTEAFFGQGTRLTVV.

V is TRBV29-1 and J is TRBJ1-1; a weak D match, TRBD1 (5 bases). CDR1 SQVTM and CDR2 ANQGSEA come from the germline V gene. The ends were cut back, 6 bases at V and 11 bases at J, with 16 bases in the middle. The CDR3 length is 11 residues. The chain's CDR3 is CSVNNRDYAFF. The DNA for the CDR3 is TGCAGCGTGAACAACCGGGACTATGCTTTCTTT.

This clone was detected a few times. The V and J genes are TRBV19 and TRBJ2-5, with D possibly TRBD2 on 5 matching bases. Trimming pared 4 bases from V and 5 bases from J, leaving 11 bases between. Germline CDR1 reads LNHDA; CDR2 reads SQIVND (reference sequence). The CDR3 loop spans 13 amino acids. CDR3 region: CASSKGSAETQYF. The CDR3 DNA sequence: TGTGCCAGTAGTAAAGGGAGCGCCGAGACCCAGTACTTC.

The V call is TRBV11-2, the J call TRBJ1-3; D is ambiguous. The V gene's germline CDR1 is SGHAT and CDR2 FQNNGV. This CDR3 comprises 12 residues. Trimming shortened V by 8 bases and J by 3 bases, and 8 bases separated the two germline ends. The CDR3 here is CASVAYGNTIYF. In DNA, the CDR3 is TGTGCCAGCGTAGCTTATGGAAACACCATATATTTT.

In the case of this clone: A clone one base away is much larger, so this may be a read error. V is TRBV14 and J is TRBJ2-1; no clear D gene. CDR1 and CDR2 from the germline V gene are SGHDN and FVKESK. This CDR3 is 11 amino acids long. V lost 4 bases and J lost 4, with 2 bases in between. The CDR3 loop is CASSPYNEQFF. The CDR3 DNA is TGTGCCAGCAGCCCGTACAATGAGCAGTTCTTC.

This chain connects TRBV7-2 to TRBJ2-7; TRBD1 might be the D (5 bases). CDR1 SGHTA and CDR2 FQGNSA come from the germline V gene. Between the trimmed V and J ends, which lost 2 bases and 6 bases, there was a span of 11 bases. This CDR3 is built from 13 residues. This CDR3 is CASSLRQGLEQYV. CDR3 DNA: TGTGCCAGCAGCTTAAGGCAGGGTCTCGAGCAGTACGTC.

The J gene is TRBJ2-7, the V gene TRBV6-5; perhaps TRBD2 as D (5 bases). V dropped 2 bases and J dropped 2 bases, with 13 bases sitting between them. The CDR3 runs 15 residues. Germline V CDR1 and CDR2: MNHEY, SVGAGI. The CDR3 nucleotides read TGTGCCAGCAGTTACCTAGCCGGAGTAGCCTACGAGCAGTACTTC. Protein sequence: CASSYLAGVAYEQYF.

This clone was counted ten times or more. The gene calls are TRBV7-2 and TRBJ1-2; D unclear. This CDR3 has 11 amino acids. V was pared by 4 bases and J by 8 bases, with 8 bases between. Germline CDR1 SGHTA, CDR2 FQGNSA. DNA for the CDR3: TGTGCCAGCAGCTCGAGAACGGGCTACACCTTC. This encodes CASSSRTGYTF.

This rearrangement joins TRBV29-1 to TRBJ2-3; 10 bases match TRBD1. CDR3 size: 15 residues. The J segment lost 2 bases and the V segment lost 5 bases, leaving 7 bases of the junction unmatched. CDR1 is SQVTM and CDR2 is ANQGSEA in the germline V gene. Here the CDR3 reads CSVFMDRGSTDTQYF. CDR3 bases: TGCAGCGTTTTCATGGACAGGGGGTCCACAGATACGCAGTATTTT.

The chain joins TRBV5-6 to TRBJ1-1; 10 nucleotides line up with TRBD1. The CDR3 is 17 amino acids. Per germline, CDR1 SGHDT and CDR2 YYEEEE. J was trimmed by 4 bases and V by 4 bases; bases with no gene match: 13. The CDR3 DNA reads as TGTGCCAGCAGCCTGGGGGACAGGGGCGAGGCCCTCACTGAAGCTTTCTTT. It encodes CASSLGDRGEALTEAFF.

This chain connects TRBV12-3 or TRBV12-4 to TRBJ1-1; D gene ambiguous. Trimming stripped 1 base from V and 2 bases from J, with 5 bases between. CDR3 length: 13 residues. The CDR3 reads CASSLGRNTEAFF. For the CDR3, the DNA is TGTGCCAGCAGTTTAGGGAGAAACACTGAAGCTTTCTTT.

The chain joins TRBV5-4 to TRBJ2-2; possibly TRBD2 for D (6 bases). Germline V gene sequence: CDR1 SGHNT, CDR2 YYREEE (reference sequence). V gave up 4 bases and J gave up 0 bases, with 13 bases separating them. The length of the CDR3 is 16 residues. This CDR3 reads CASSTSGSPNTGELFF. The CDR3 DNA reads TGTGCCAGCAGCACCAGCGGGTCCCCGAACACCGGGGAGCTGTTTTTT. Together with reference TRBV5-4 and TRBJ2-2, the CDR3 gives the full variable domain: ETGVTQSPTHLIKTRGQQVTLRCSSQSGHNTVSWYQQALGQGPQFIFQYYREEENGRGNFPPRFSGLQFPNYSSELNVNALELDDSALYLCASSTSGSPNTGELFFGEGSRLTVL.

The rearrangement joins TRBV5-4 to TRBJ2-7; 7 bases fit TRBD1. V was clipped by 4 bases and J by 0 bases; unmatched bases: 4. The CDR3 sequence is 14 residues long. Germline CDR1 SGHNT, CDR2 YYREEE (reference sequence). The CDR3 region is CASSENRGSYEQYV. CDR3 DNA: TGTGCCAGCAGCGAGAACAGGGGCTCCTACGAGCAGTACGTC.

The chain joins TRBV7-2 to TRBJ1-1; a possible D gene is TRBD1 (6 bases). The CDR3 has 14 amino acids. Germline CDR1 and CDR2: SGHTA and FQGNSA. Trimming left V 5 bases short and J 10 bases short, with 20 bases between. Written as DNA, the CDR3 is TGTGCCAGCAGCCCCAACAGGGATGGGCCTCCAGCTTTCTTT. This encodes CASSPNRDGPPAFF.

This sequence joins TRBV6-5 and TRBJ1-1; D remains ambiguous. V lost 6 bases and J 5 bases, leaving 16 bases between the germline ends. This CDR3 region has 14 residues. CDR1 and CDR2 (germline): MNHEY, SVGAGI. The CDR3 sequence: CASSGVGSRTEAFF. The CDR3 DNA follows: TGTGCCAGCAGCGGGGTAGGGAGTAGAACTGAAGCTTTCTTT.